These 20 T cell receptor beta chains were all obtained from the same sample, sequenced in a study of cytomegalovirus exposure and HLA in healthy donors. With 60 Vbeta and 13 Jbeta primers, the PCR was carried out. TCRdb keeps only in-frame clones here, not all; method: immunoSEQ multiplex PCR. This sample has 200,000 to 250,000 clones, with more than 60% found just once. Sequencing was done on a sample of PBMCs. These receptors all come from a woman aged 30 to 39 in good health and CMV-seronegative.

The sample holds one count of this clone. This chain connects TRBV15 to TRBJ2-7, with D perhaps TRBD2 (5 bases). Germline CDR1 and CDR2: LNHNV and YYDKDF (reference sequence). This CDR3 contains 15 residues. V dropped 0 bases and J dropped 5 bases, with 14 bases sitting between them. Here the CDR3 reads CATSRDLSGLDEQYF. The CDR3 DNA reads as TGTGCCACCAGCAGAGATCTGTCGGGGTTAGACGAGCAGTACTTC.

This clone was counted a single time. This chain connects TRBV12-5 to TRBJ2-7; D is possibly TRBD2 (5 bases). The V gene's germline CDR1 is LGHNT and CDR2 FRNRAP. V was cut by 5 bases and J by 6 bases, with 26 bases left in between. The CDR3 runs to 17 residues. The CDR3 reads CASGLPPTPSLGSEQYF. For the CDR3, the DNA is TGTGCTAGTGGTCTGCCCCCTACCCCTTCCCTAGGGAGCGAGCAGTACTTC.

The rearrangement joins TRBV19 to TRBJ2-1, with TRBD2 matching over 8 bases. The V segment lost 3 bases and the J segment 0 bases; nucleotides outside the gene matches: 7. The CDR3 runs 17 residues. CDR1 is LNHDA, CDR2 SQIVND, per germline (reference sequence). The chain's CDR3 is CASSISQSGSSYNEQFF. The CDR3 coding sequence is TGTGCCAGTAGTATTTCACAGAGCGGGAGCTCCTACAATGAGCAGTTCTTC.

This clone was recorded a few times. This sequence joins TRBV19 and TRBJ2-2, with 8 bases matching TRBD1. The germline V gene has CDR1 LNHDA and CDR2 SQIVND (reference sequence). J gave up 6 bases and V 7 bases, and 4 bases lay outside the gene matches. This CDR3 comprises 13 residues. The CDR3, as DNA: TGTGCCAGTACGACAGGGGAGGCCGGGGAGCTGTTTTTT. Its translation: CASTTGEAGELFF.

The chain has TRBV9 and TRBJ1-2; D gene uncertain. Germline CDR1 is SGDLS and CDR2 is YYNGEE. V was cut by 3 bases and J by 9 bases, with 12 bases left in between. The CDR3 spans 12 residues. The CDR3 is CASSAGMNSYTF. CDR3 bases: TGTGCCAGCAGCGCAGGAATGAATAGCTACACCTTC.

This clone has a single count. J is TRBJ2-5 and V is TRBV10-1; 8 bases match TRBD1. With V trimmed by 0 bases and J by 2 bases, 8 bases remained unmatched. Germline V gene data show CDR1 as WNHNN and CDR2 as SYGVQD (reference sequence). The CDR3 totals 17 residues. The CDR3 DNA follows: TGCGCCAGCAGTGAGTCACCAGACAGGGGTTGGCAAGAGACCCAGTACTTC. It specifies CASSESPDRGWQETQYF.

This sequence joins TRBV7-9 and TRBJ2-3; 11 nucleotides line up with TRBD2. CDR1 SEHNR and CDR2 FQNEAQ come from the germline V gene (reference sequence). The length of the CDR3 is 18 residues. The V segment lost 5 bases and the J segment 2 bases; nucleotides outside the gene matches: 12. The CDR3 is CASSVVSSGLAATDTQYF. In DNA form, the CDR3 reads TGTGCCAGCAGCGTAGTGTCGTCGGGACTAGCGGCCACAGATACGCAGTATTTT. Using reference TRBV7-9 and TRBJ2-3 for the parts outside the CDR3, the full variable domain is DTGVSQNPRHKITKRGQNVTFRCDPISEHNRLYWYRQTLGQGPEFLTYFQNEAQLEKSRLLSDRFSAERPKGSFSTLEIQRTEQGDSAMYLCASSVVSSGLAATDTQYFGPGTRLTVL.

Here the CDR3 DNA reads TGTGCCAGCAGCTTAGTGTTAGCGGGCCCAGATACGCAGTATTTT. Its protein product is CASSLVLAGPDTQYF. The chain links TRBV7-9 to TRBJ2-3, with 7 bases identical to TRBD2. Unmatched junction bases numbered 5, after V lost 1 base and J lost 4 bases. Looked up from germline, CDR1 is SEHNR and CDR2 is FQNEAQ (reference sequence). This CDR3 has 15 amino acids.

The gene calls are TRBV6-1 and TRBJ1-2, with 10 nucleotides matching TRBD1. Germline CDR1 is MNHNS and CDR2 is SASEGT. CDR3 size: 13 residues. CDR3 residues: CGKGWGQGFGYTF. The CDR3 region has the DNA TGTGGGAAAGGATGGGGACAGGGGTTTGGCTACACCTTC.

The chain recombines TRBV4-2 with TRBJ1-2; 7 bases are a match to TRBD1. Germline CDR1 is LGHNA and CDR2 is YNFKEQ. With V trimmed by 2 bases and J by 7 bases, 7 bases remained unmatched. The CDR3 totals 14 residues. The CDR3 sequence: CASSQIEGARGYTF. The CDR3, as DNA: TGTGCCAGCAGCCAAATTGAGGGGGCGCGTGGCTACACCTTC.

J is TRBJ1-2 and V is TRBV29-1; D is unclear. The germline V and J ends were trimmed by 2 bases and 3 bases, with 13 bases remaining between them. Germline V gene data show CDR1 as SQVTM and CDR2 as ANQGSEA. The CDR3 is made up of 14 amino acids. CDR3 in amino acids: CSVERRQDDYGYTF. The DNA for the CDR3 is TGCAGCGTTGAAAGGCGACAAGACGACTATGGCTACACCTTC.

This sequence joins TRBV6-1 and TRBJ2-1; D possibly corresponds to TRBD1 (6 bases). The germline V gene has CDR1 MNHNS and CDR2 SASEGT. V was clipped by 7 bases and J by 4 bases, with 14 bases between them. There are 14 residues in the CDR3. The CDR3 nucleotides are TGTGCCAGCACAACTCTGACAGGTTACAATGAGCAGTTCTTC. Translation: CASTTLTGYNEQFF.

The chain's CDR3 is CAWGQGNGYTF. The CDR3 DNA reads as TGTGCCTGGGGGCAGGGGAATGGCTACACCTTC. V gene TRBV30 combines with J gene TRBJ1-2; D is perhaps TRBD1 (6 bases). This CDR3 spans 11 amino acids. V dropped 5 bases and J dropped 6 bases, with 10 bases sitting between them. Germline V gene lookup returns CDR1 GTSNPN and CDR2 SVGIG (reference sequence).

This clone was observed a few times. This chain joins TRBV5-1 and TRBJ1-1, with 9 bases lining up with TRBD1. Trimming cost V 4 bases and J 10 bases; bases outside gene matches: 11. The CDR3 is 14 amino acids. The germline V gene has CDR1 SGHRS and CDR2 YFSETQ. The CDR3 spells CASSLDTGGWAAFF. CDR3 sequence (DNA): TGCGCCAGCAGCCTAGACACAGGGGGCTGGGCAGCTTTCTTT.

The V call is TRBV5-1, the J call TRBJ1-5, with 7 nucleotides matching TRBD1. CDR1 and CDR2 (germline): SGHRS, YFSETQ. The CDR3 is 18 amino acids. The trim removed 1 base at V and 2 bases at J, leaving 12 bases unmatched. The CDR3: CASSLRGQAAGGNQPQHF. CDR3 DNA: TGCGCCAGCAGCTTGCGAGGACAGGCCGCCGGGGGCAATCAGCCCCAGCATTTT.

V and J are TRBV7-8 and TRBJ2-3; 7 bases map to TRBD2. The junction had 5 bases not matched to a gene; V was cut back by 1 base and J by 4 bases. From germline, CDR1 is SGHVS and CDR2 FQNEAQ. The CDR3 consists of 15 residues. The CDR3 bases are TGTGCCAGCAGCTTAGGACTAGCTAGGTCAGATACGCAGTATTTT. Translated, it gives CASSLGLARSDTQYF.

Only a few counts were recorded for this clone. The V and J genes are TRBV6-5 and TRBJ1-3; TRBD1 matches 8 bases. The V gene end was trimmed by 3 bases and the J gene end by 5 bases; junction bases not matched to a gene: 9. The germline V gene encodes CDR1 MNHEY and CDR2 SVGAGI. This CDR3 spans 16 amino acids. This CDR3 is CASSYSNRDRRNTIYF. The CDR3 DNA reads as TGTGCCAGCAGTTATTCGAACCGGGACAGGAGAAACACCATATATTTT.

V and J are TRBV14 and TRBJ2-7; D gene ambiguous. V lost 0 bases and J lost 2, with 8 bases in between. The V gene's germline CDR1 is SGHDN and CDR2 FVKESK. CDR3 size: 14 residues. The CDR3 coding sequence is TGTGCCAGCAGCCAAGAGCAGGTCCCCTACGAGCAGTACTTC. It encodes CASSQEQVPYEQYF. Full variable domain (remainder filled in from reference TRBV14 and TRBJ2-7): EAGVTQFPSHSVIEKGQTVTLRCDPISGHDNLYWYRRVMGKEIKFLLHFVKESKQDESGMPNNRFLAERTGGTYSTLKVQPAELEDSGVYFCASSQEQVPYEQYFGPGTRLTVT.

V usage is TRBV19 and J usage is TRBJ2-6; 11 positions match TRBD1. Germline CDR1 LNHDA, CDR2 SQIVND (reference sequence). V dropped 8 bases and J dropped 1; count of bases not matched to a gene: 4. There are 16 residues in the CDR3. The CDR3 coding sequence is TGTGCCAGTCGGGACAGGGGGGTATCTGGGGCCAACGTCCTGACTTTC. Amino acids: CASRDRGVSGANVLTF.

This clone was observed a few times. Here the CDR3 DNA reads TGTGCCAGCAGTGAAGACGAGCAAATTAACACTGAAGCTTTCTTT. It is translated as CASSEDEQINTEAFF. This chain connects TRBV2 to TRBJ1-1; D not resolved. The CDR3 has 15 amino acids. With 1 base removed from V and 2 bases from J, the gap between germline ends came to 11 bases. Germline-derived CDR1 and CDR2 are SNHLY and FYNNEI.